The T cell receptor (beta chain) described here comes from a study of cytomegalovirus exposure and HLA in healthy donors. Trimming stripped 3 bases from V and 3 bases from J, with 11 bases between. Germline V gene lookup returns CDR1 SGHNT and CDR2 YENEEA. The CDR3 runs to 14 residues. Primers included in the PCR were 60 Vbeta and 13 Jbeta primers. Only in-frame clones appear in the TCRdb table, and some are missing; sequencing was by immunoSEQ multiplex PCR. The sample includes about 160,000 clones, more than 75% of them seen just once. Specimen: PBMCs. The rearrangement uses TRBV11-3 and TRBJ1-1; TRBD1 is a possible D gene (6 bases). The clonotype was recovered from a young man in good health and CMV-seropositive. In DNA, the CDR3 is TGTGCCAGCAGCTTCAGGGGTCTTGACACTGAAGCTTTCTTT. This sequence encodes CASSFRGLDTEAFF.